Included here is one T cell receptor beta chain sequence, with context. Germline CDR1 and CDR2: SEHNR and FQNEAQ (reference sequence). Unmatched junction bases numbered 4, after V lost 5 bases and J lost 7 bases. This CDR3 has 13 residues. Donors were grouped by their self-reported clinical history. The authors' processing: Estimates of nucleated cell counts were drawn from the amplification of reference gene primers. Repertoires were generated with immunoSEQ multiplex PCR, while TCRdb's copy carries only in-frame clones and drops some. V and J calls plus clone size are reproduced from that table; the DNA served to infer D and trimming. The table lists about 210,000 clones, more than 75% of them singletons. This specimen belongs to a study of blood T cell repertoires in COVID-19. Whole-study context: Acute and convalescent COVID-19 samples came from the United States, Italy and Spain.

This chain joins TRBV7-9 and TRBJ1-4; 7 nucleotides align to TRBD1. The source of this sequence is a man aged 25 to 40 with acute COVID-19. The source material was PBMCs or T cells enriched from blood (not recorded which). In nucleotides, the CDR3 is TGTGCCAGCAGCACGGGACAGCCTGAAAAACTGTTTTTT. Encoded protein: CASSTGQPEKLFF.